The clone carrying this TCR beta chain was observed at least ten times. The antigen is unknown. The record originates from a study of regulatory T cells in long-lasting Graves disease. HTBI primers from iRepertoire and Arm-PCR of CDR3 regions yielded the TCR beta libraries. TCRdb reprocessed the multiplex PCR reads with MiXCR, giving one entry per CDR3 protein. The sample includes approximately 540,000 distinct CDR3 sequences, around 12% of them seen just once. Broader study findings: Among samples with persistent disease, TRBV28, TRBJ1-2 and TRBJ2-5 were favored. Persistent Graves' cases showed lower TCR diversity than newly diagnosed cases.

Indicated time point: newly diagnosed GD, antithyroid drugs for less than 3 months. Scientists built the TCR library using RNA that was extracted from PBMCs. V lost 4 bases and J lost 7, with 14 bases in between. This CDR3 region has 13 residues. CDR1 MNHEY and CDR2 SMNVEV come from the germline V gene (reference sequence). The data also belong to a second study, concerning T cells in Graves' hyperthyroidism and ophthalmopathy. That source notes: The TCR CDR3 first-round RT-PCR relied on the HTBI primer set.

V is TRBV27 and J is TRBJ2-7, with D perhaps assigned TRBD1 or TRBD2 (5 bases each). This TCR was recovered from a woman under 40 with Graves disease. The sequencing here drew on peripheral blood mononuclear cells (PBMCs), taken at new diagnosis, from a patient treated with antithyroid drugs. The CDR3 reads CASSSLGDGEQYF. The CDR3 bases are TGTGCCAGCAGTTCCCTGGGGGATGGGGAGCAGTACTTC.